This T cell receptor beta chain was recorded in a study of patients and donors after allogeneic stem cell transplantation. A few counts support this clonotype. Between the trimmed V and J ends, which lost 4 bases and 2 bases, there was a span of 16 bases. This CDR3 spans 16 amino acids. Germline CDR1 and CDR2: SGHDT and YYEEEE. TCRdb analysed the RT-PCR reads with MiXCR anew, one entry per CDR3 protein. The table has fewer than 180,000 distinct CDR3 sequences, about 36% seen once. The chain couples TRBV5-6 to TRBJ1-5; weak D call: TRBD1 (5 bases). This receptor was taken from a human donor who was either an allogeneic HSCT recipient or a stem cell or donor lymphocyte infusion donor (not recorded which). It is not recorded whose cells these are; they may come from a transplant donor. The sequencing sample was made of blood, either unsorted or a sorted T cell fraction (not recorded which). CDR3 region: CASSLGTSLGNQPQHF. For the CDR3, the DNA is TGTGCCAGCAGCCTAGGGACCTCGCTCGGCAATCAGCCCCAGCATTTT.